A single sample gave rise to the 20 T cell receptor beta chains below, sequenced in a study of shared clonotypes between healthy human individuals. Cells designated naive CD8 were CD45RO-negative and were positively selected for CCR7, with terminally differentiated effector memory CD45RA+ cells excluded. Measured with immunoSEQ multiplex PCR; TCRdb has only the in-frame clones, and not every one. The sample has some 2.1 million clones; over 85% are singletons. Material: naive CD8+ T cells from PBMCs. Receptors originate from a man younger than 35 in good health. Some clones in this sample may be carry-over from other donors' samples.

The genes are TRBV14 and TRBJ2-7; D is undetermined. Trimming left V 4 bases short and J 0 bases short, with 10 bases between. The CDR3 loop spans 14 amino acids. Germline values: CDR1 SGHDN, CDR2 FVKESK. DNA for the CDR3: TGTGCCAGCAGCCTACCCGATCTCTCCTACGAGCAGTACTTC. Its translation is CASSLPDLSYEQYF.

The rearrangement joins TRBV4-1 to TRBJ2-1; D perhaps matches TRBD2 (6 bases). Germline V gene lookup returns CDR1 MGHRA and CDR2 YSYEKL. The V gene lost 0 bases and the J gene lost 6 bases, with 15 bases spanning the gap. This CDR3 is built from 16 residues. Here the CDR3 reads CASSQETYLGGNEQFF. CDR3 sequence (DNA): TGCGCCAGCAGCCAAGAAACCTATCTCGGGGGCAATGAGCAGTTCTTC.

This chain connects TRBV27 to TRBJ1-2; 9 nucleotides match TRBD1. This CDR3 is built from 15 residues. CDR1 and CDR2 from the germline V gene are MNHEY and SMNVEV (reference sequence). V lost 6 bases to trimming and J lost 8 bases; unmatched junction nucleotides: 13. CDR3 in DNA: TGTGCCAGCAGCGAACTGGGACAGGGCGGGAGGGGCTACACCTTC. Protein product: CASSELGQGGRGYTF.

V gene TRBV9 combines with J gene TRBJ2-7; D unresolved. The V and J ends lost 5 bases and 6 bases respectively, with 9 bases between them. The CDR3 is 11 amino acids. Looked up from germline, CDR1 is SGDLS and CDR2 is YYNGEE. CDR3 residues: CASSEAGEQYF. CDR3 coding DNA: TGTGCCAGCAGTGAAGCAGGCGAGCAGTACTTC. Full variable domain (remainder filled in from reference TRBV9 and TRBJ2-7): DSGVTQTPKHLITATGQRVTLRCSPRSGDLSVYWYQQSLDQGLQFLIQYYNGEERAKGNILERFSAQQFPDLHSELNLSSLELGDSALYFCASSEAGEQYFGPGTRLTVT.

This chain's CDR3 is CASSLGGILAKNIQYF. The DNA for the CDR3 is TGTGCCAGCAGCTTAGGGGGTATACTAGCCAAAAACATTCAGTACTTC. The chain links TRBV7-9 to TRBJ2-4; D uncertain. Trimming removed 1 base at V and 0 bases at J, with 10 bases between. This CDR3 has 16 amino acids. CDR1 and CDR2 (germline): SEHNR, FQNEAQ (reference sequence).

The gene calls are TRBV5-6 and TRBJ1-4; unclear D gene. The CDR3 spans 15 residues. V was cut by 0 bases and J by 7 bases, with 13 bases left in between. Germline CDR1 is SGHDT and CDR2 is YYEEEE. This chain's CDR3 is CASSLGGARSEKLFF. In nucleotides, the CDR3 is TGTGCCAGCAGCTTGGGGGGAGCCCGTTCTGAAAAACTGTTTTTT.

The rearrangement joins TRBV4-1 to TRBJ2-7, with 10 bases matching TRBD1. CDR3 length: 15 amino acids. With 4 bases clipped from V and 2 bases from J, the junction kept 5 bases outside the gene matches. The germline V gene encodes CDR1 MGHRA and CDR2 YSYEKL. The CDR3, as DNA: TGCGCCAGCAGCCCGAAAGGGACAGGGGCCTACGAGCAGTACTTC. The encoded protein is CASSPKGTGAYEQYF.

The chain carries TRBV5-4 and TRBJ1-1; D perhaps matches TRBD1 (6 bases). The CDR3 loop spans 17 amino acids. CDR1 and CDR2 from the germline V gene are SGHNT and YYREEE (reference sequence). Trimming removed 4 bases at V and 0 bases at J, with 19 bases between. In nucleotides, the CDR3 is TGTGCCAGCAGCGACGGGACGGGGGGCCCCATGAACACTGAAGCTTTCTTT. Its protein is CASSDGTGGPMNTEAFF.

A few counts support this clone. The rearrangement links TRBV29-1 to TRBJ1-1; 10 bases match TRBD1. The CDR3 runs 16 residues. V lost 7 bases to trimming and J lost 3 bases; unmatched junction nucleotides: 14. The V gene's germline CDR1 is SQVTM and CDR2 ANQGSEA. CDR3 sequence reads: CSARDLKGQGHTEAFF. CDR3 in DNA: TGCAGCGCCCGAGATCTTAAGGGACAGGGGCACACTGAAGCTTTCTTT.

The J gene is TRBJ2-1, the V gene TRBV29-1, with D possibly being TRBD1 or TRBD2 (6 bases each). Deletions cut 7 bases from V and 7 bases from J, with 26 bases between. The V gene's germline CDR1 is SQVTM and CDR2 ANQGSEA. The CDR3 contains 16 residues. The CDR3 protein is CSAPWEPGASENEQFF. In nucleotides, the CDR3 is TGCAGCGCCCCCTGGGAGCCGGGGGCCTCTGAGAATGAGCAGTTCTTC.

The chain links TRBV7-2 to TRBJ1-4; D unclear. CDR3 size: 15 residues. Germline lookup yields CDR1 SGHTA and CDR2 FQGNSA. The V end lost 5 bases, the J end lost 5 bases, and 15 bases lay between the germline ends. The CDR3 nucleotides are TGTGCCAGCAGCCGCCCATCGAGTATCAATGAAAAACTGTTTTTT. Translated, it gives CASSRPSSINEKLFF.

This rearrangement joins TRBV7-3 to TRBJ2-6, with D hard to call. This CDR3 has 18 amino acids. V was cut by 3 bases and J by 1 base, with 16 bases left in between. Germline-derived CDR1 and CDR2 are SGHTA and FQGTGA. CDR3 sequence: CASSFAIGSPSGANVLTF. The CDR3 DNA reads as TGTGCCAGCAGCTTTGCAATCGGCAGTCCTTCTGGGGCCAACGTCCTGACTTTC. The whole variable domain, filled in from reference TRBV7-3 and TRBJ2-6, reads GAGVSQTPSNKVTEKGKYVELRCDPISGHTALYWYRQSLGQGPEFLIYFQGTGAADDSGLPNDRFFAVRPEGSVSTLKIQRTERGDSAVYLCASSFAIGSPSGANVLTFGAGSRLTVL.

This chain links TRBV5-1 with TRBJ2-3; no clear D gene. Trimming stripped 3 bases from V and 1 base from J, with 18 bases between. The CDR3 length is 17 residues. Germline V gives CDR1 SGHRS, CDR2 YFSETQ. This CDR3 is CASSSFTSTVRTDTQYF. DNA of the CDR3: TGCGCCAGCAGCTCCTTCACCTCGACGGTCCGCACAGATACGCAGTATTTT. The entire variable domain, with the rest obtained from reference TRBV5-1 and TRBJ2-3, is as follows: KAGVTQTPRYLIKTRGQQVTLSCSPISGHRSVSWYQQTPGQGLQFLFEYFSETQRNKGNFPGRFSGRQFSNSRSEMNVSTLELGDSALYLCASSSFTSTVRTDTQYFGPGTRLTVL.

This clone has just one count. V gene TRBV7-3 combines with J gene TRBJ2-2, with D possibly TRBD2 on 5 matching bases. This CDR3 contains 14 residues. The germline V gene has CDR1 SGHTA and CDR2 FQGTGA. V lost 5 bases and J lost 5, with 12 bases in between. The CDR3 region is CASSKPDWTGELFF. The CDR3 nucleotides read TGTGCCAGCAGCAAGCCGGACTGGACCGGGGAGCTGTTTTTT.

The rearrangement links TRBV28 to TRBJ2-1, with D perhaps matching TRBD1 or TRBD2 (5 bases each). This CDR3 comprises 16 residues. V was cut by 5 bases and J by 6 bases, with 20 bases left in between. From germline, CDR1 is MDHEN and CDR2 SYDVKM. The CDR3 reads CASSPSRISGANEQFF. In nucleotides, the CDR3 is TGTGCCAGCAGTCCGTCCCGGATCTCCGGGGCCAATGAGCAGTTCTTC.

This chain joins TRBV18 and TRBJ1-3, with a tentative D call TRBD1 (5 bases). The CDR3 contains 15 residues. Germline values: CDR1 KGHSH, CDR2 LQKENI. Trimming took off 0 bases at V and 2 bases at J, with 8 bases between the two ends. The CDR3 loop is CASSPPGGAGNTIYF. In DNA, the CDR3 is TGTGCCAGCTCACCACCGGGAGGGGCTGGAAACACCATATATTTT.

The chain is built from TRBV28 and TRBJ2-1; 8 bases are a match to TRBD2. From germline, CDR1 is MDHEN and CDR2 SYDVKM. The V and J ends lost 7 bases and 2 bases, in that order; junction bases with no gene match: 19. The CDR3 covers 19 residues. The CDR3 DNA sequence: TGTGCCAGCACCCCTTTGAGCGGTAGCGGGATAAGTCCCTACAATGAGCAGTTCTTC. Translating it yields CASTPLSGSGISPYNEQFF.

The chain employs TRBV29-1 and TRBJ2-7, with 7 bases matching TRBD1. Germline CDR1 is SQVTM and CDR2 is ANQGSEA. V gave up 6 bases and J gave up 0 bases; unmatched junction bases: 5. CDR3 length: 13 residues. The DNA for the CDR3 is TGCAGCGTACTGACAGGGATCTCCTACGAGCAGTACTTC. Protein sequence: CSVLTGISYEQYF.

The rearrangement uses TRBV7-9 and TRBJ2-7; TRBD1 is a possible D gene (5 bases). Germline assignment: CDR1 SEHNR and CDR2 FQNEAQ (reference sequence). The CDR3 sequence is 14 residues long. V was trimmed by 1 base and J by 6 bases, leaving 13 bases between them. DNA for the CDR3: TGTGCCAGCAGCTTAGGGGCAGGGTTGGGCGAGCAGTACTTC. It codes for CASSLGAGLGEQYF.

The J gene is TRBJ1-2, the V gene TRBV7-9; 7 bases are shared with TRBD1. Germline V gives CDR1 SEHNR, CDR2 FQNEAQ (reference sequence). This CDR3 spans 15 amino acids. V gave up 4 bases and J gave up 5 bases; unmatched junction bases: 10. In nucleotides, the CDR3 is TGTGCCAGCAGCTACCCGGCAGGGGGGATATATGGCTACACCTTC. The encoded protein is CASSYPAGGIYGYTF.